A few counts support the clone carrying this TCR beta chain. Its target is not known. The germline and genes are mouse ones. The read finishes 4 residues shy of the CDR3 end, and the germline J gene is used to complete it. Additional DNA sequences in this sample encode the identical CDR3. A sort of pooled cutaneous lymph node cells used CD4, CD8alpha, NKG2D, NKG2ACE and other stains. The data belong to a study of CD8+ T cells in alopecia areata. Study-level findings and limits: Affected scalp, especially in alopecia totalis/universalis, had a higher clonality than normal scalp did. Besides other cells, scalp samples also yield sequences of resident alphabeta T cells from normal skin.

Reverse transcribed after extraction, RNA yielded cDNA as the sequencing template. The assay was immunoSEQ multiplex PCR, and TCRdb's table has in-frame clones only and misses some. Found here are 200,000 to 300,000 clones, no singletons; the ten largest cover roughly 1.2%. Looked up from germline, CDR1 is FNHDT and CDR2 is SITEND (reference sequence). Trimming removed 2 bases from V and 1 base from J, with 10 bases in between. The CDR3 has 15 residues. V is TRBV19 and J is TRBJ2-1, with a possible D match to TRBD1 (6 bases). Sequencing used CD4+ T cells sorted from a lymph node. This TCR came from a C3H/HeJ mouse with alopecia areata. For this strain, the MHC haplotype corresponds to H2-k. Incomplete CDR3 DNA: TGTGCCAGCAGTATCCCGGGACAAAACTATGCT. As protein: CASSIPGQNYA. The whole CDR3 is CASSIPGQNYAEQFF.